These 26 T cell receptor beta chains were sequenced from one sample in a study of T-cell memory formation after mild COVID-19. MiXCR, run by TCRdb on the 5' RACE reads, gives a single entry per CDR3 protein. The sample yields about half a million distinct CDR3 sequences, about 20% seen once. Sequencing input: PBMCs or a T cell subset sorted from them (not recorded which). The receptors come from an adult woman who had mild COVID-19 (a few samples of this study predate the infection). Cell type and time point are not known.

The genes are TRBV18 and TRBJ2-1; a possible D gene is TRBD2 (5 bases). The CDR3 consists of 12 residues. V lost 2 bases and J 8 bases, leaving 7 bases between the germline ends. In germline, CDR1 is KGHSH, CDR2 LQKENI. CDR3 coding DNA: TGTGCCAGCTCACCATACGGGGATGAGCAGTTCTTC. Amino acids: CASSPYGDEQFF.

This clonotype occurred a few times. The gene calls are TRBV21-1 and TRBJ1-1; the table's D call TRBD1 went unverified against the DNA. TRBV21-1 is annotated as a pseudogene. The CDR3 extends over 17 amino acids. CDR3: CASSKSWGRGPNTEAFF. CDR3 sequence (DNA): TGTGCCAGCAGCAAATCCTGGGGCAGGGGGCCGAACACTGAAGCTTTCTTT.

The chain links TRBV7-2 to TRBJ2-5; tentatively, D is TRBD2 (6 bases). V lost 2 bases and J lost 4, with 11 bases in between. The germline gives CDR1 SGHTA, CDR2 FQGNSA. The CDR3 totals 14 residues. The CDR3 loop is CASSLSGTPETQYF. DNA of the CDR3: TGTGCCAGCAGCTTATCGGGGACTCCAGAGACCCAGTACTTC.

This clonotype was seen only a few times. This chain joins TRBV20-1 and TRBJ2-6, with 7 bases lining up with TRBD1. Per germline, CDR1 DFQATT and CDR2 SNEGSKA (reference sequence). The V and J ends lost 2 bases and 0 bases, in that order; junction bases with no gene match: 13. The CDR3 extends over 19 amino acids. CDR3 bases: TGCAGTGCTAGAACGGTGGGACAGACTGGCGGCTCTGGGGCCAACGTCCTGACTTTC. Its translation: CSARTVGQTGGSGANVLTF.

This chain connects TRBV6-6 to TRBJ1-1, with 8 nucleotides matching TRBD1. The trim removed 7 bases at V and 0 bases at J, leaving 13 bases unmatched. The germline gives CDR1 MNHNY, CDR2 SVGAGI (reference sequence). The CDR3 runs 17 residues. The CDR3 loop reads CASTRSGQAALNTEAFF. In DNA form, the CDR3 reads TGTGCCAGCACTCGATCGGGACAGGCTGCCTTGAACACTGAAGCTTTCTTT.

The chain carries TRBV11-1 and TRBJ1-1, with D tentatively TRBD1 (6 bases). The V end lost 0 bases, the J end lost 5 bases, and 10 bases lay between the germline ends. The CDR3 is made up of 14 amino acids. Germline V lookup: CDR1 SGHAT, CDR2 FQDESV (reference sequence). This chain's CDR3 is CASSLAHRETEAFF. CDR3 bases: TGTGCCAGCAGCTTAGCCCACAGGGAAACTGAAGCTTTCTTT.

This sequence joins TRBV15 and TRBJ1-2, with a tentative D call TRBD1 (5 bases). Deletions cut 5 bases from V and 3 bases from J, with 13 bases between. This CDR3 is 14 amino acids long. The germline CDR1 and CDR2 sequences are LNHNV and YYDKDF (reference sequence). The CDR3 DNA reads as TGTGCCACCAGCGGAACCAGGGTAGACTATGGCTACACCTTC. Protein sequence: CATSGTRVDYGYTF.

The rearrangement uses TRBV5-1 and TRBJ2-5; TRBD1 or TRBD2 may be the D gene (5 bases each). Per germline, CDR1 SGHRS and CDR2 YFSETQ. There are 14 residues in the CDR3. Between the trimmed V and J ends, which lost 4 bases and 5 bases, there was a span of 15 bases. CDR3 loop: CASSPLEGLETQYF. The CDR3 DNA follows: TGCGCCAGCAGCCCCCTCGAGGGGCTGGAGACCCAGTACTTC.

The chain combines TRBV30 with TRBJ2-5, with no clear D. V was trimmed by 4 bases and J by 1 base, leaving 10 bases between them. The CDR3 runs to 13 residues. Germline assignment: CDR1 GTSNPN and CDR2 SVGIG (reference sequence). CDR3: CAWNSQFQETQYF. The CDR3 DNA sequence: TGTGCCTGGAATAGTCAATTCCAAGAGACCCAGTACTTC.

The chain employs TRBV5-5 and TRBJ2-4; 8 bases agree with TRBD1. With 0 bases clipped from V and 15 bases from J, the junction kept 17 bases outside the gene matches. Germline CDR1 reads SGHKS; CDR2 reads YYEKEE (reference sequence). The CDR3 consists of 16 residues. This CDR3 reads CASSLGDFGQGGFGYF. CDR3 sequence (DNA): TGTGCCAGCAGCTTGGGGGATTTCGGACAGGGAGGTTTTGGGTACTTC.

The rearrangement joins TRBV20-1 to TRBJ2-1; the match to TRBD2 covers 9 bases. The germline gives CDR1 DFQATT, CDR2 SNEGSKA (reference sequence). The V segment lost 6 bases and the J segment 6 bases; nucleotides outside the gene matches: 9. This CDR3 is 14 amino acids long. CDR3 sequence (DNA): TGCAGTGCCCATGCGGGACTAGCCGGCAATGAGCAGTTCTTC. Translated: CSAHAGLAGNEQFF.

The gene calls are TRBV6-2 or TRBV6-3 and TRBJ2-1; D uncertain. V shed 0 bases and J shed 0 bases, with 21 bases lying between them. The CDR3 contains 20 residues. From germline, CDR1 is MNHEY and CDR2 SVGEGT. CDR3 sequence reads: CASSYSRPPATTSSYNEQFF. CDR3 in DNA: TGTGCCAGCAGTTACTCGAGGCCCCCCGCTACCACAAGCTCCTACAATGAGCAGTTCTTC.

CDR3: CASSDGPYNEQFF. In DNA form, the CDR3 reads TGTGCCAGCAGTGACGGGCCGTACAATGAGCAGTTCTTC. The chain uses TRBV6-1 and TRBJ2-1; D not resolved. In germline, CDR1 is MNHNS, CDR2 SASEGT. V lost 3 bases, J lost 4 bases, and 7 bases lay in between. The CDR3 extends over 13 amino acids.

In this sample, this clonotype turned up a few times. The chain links TRBV7-8 to TRBJ1-5; 8 positions agree with TRBD1. The CDR3 spans 15 residues. V gave up 1 base and J gave up 6 bases; unmatched junction bases: 5. The germline V gene encodes CDR1 SGHVS and CDR2 FQNEAQ. CDR3 residues: CASSLDQGAVQPQHF. CDR3 in DNA: TGTGCCAGCAGCTTAGATCAGGGGGCTGTTCAGCCCCAGCATTTT.

In its sample, this clonotype was seen a few times. J is TRBJ2-2 and V is TRBV30; 9 positions match TRBD2. CDR3 length: 17 amino acids. V was pared by 0 bases and J by 8 bases, with 13 bases of the junction left unmatched. Germline loops: CDR1 GTSNPN, CDR2 SVGIG (reference sequence). This CDR3 is CAWSVARLAGRGGELFF. The CDR3 coding sequence is TGTGCCTGGAGTGTGGCGCGGCTAGCGGGGCGCGGAGGGGAGCTGTTTTTT.

The chain recombines TRBV2 with TRBJ2-2; D unresolved. The V end was cut by 5 bases, the J end by 1 base, with 17 bases between. This CDR3 spans 17 amino acids. Germline V gene sequence: CDR1 SNHLY, CDR2 FYNNEI. CDR3 loop: CASSQPLGGENTGELFF. For the CDR3, the DNA is TGTGCCAGCAGTCAACCCCTGGGCGGAGAGAACACCGGGGAGCTGTTTTTT.

The chain's CDR3 is CASSSTGPSAVQPQHF. The CDR3 bases are TGTGCCAGCAGTTCGACAGGGCCATCAGCCGTTCAGCCCCAGCATTTT. The chain combines TRBV27 with TRBJ1-5; TRBD1 aligns across 7 bases. This CDR3 is built from 16 residues. V was pared by 4 bases and J by 6 bases, with 12 bases of the junction left unmatched. The germline CDR1 and CDR2 sequences are MNHEY and SMNVEV (reference sequence).

In this sample, this clonotype turned up a few times. The rearrangement uses TRBV5-6 and TRBJ2-1, with 9 bases fitting TRBD2. The ends lost 5 bases at V and 5 bases at J; junction bases unmatched: 11. Germline V CDR1 and CDR2: SGHDT, YYEEEE. The CDR3 runs to 16 residues. CDR3 region: CASRQPGREGNNEQFF. The CDR3 coding sequence is TGTGCCAGCAGGCAGCCCGGGCGGGAGGGCAACAATGAGCAGTTCTTC.

The DNA for the CDR3 is TGTGCCAGCAGAGAAGGACAGGGGTACACTAGCACAGATACGCAGTATTTT. It translates to CASREGQGYTSTDTQYF. The chain couples TRBV6-5 to TRBJ2-3, with TRBD1 matching 9 bases. The CDR3 has 17 amino acids. Germline V gene lookup returns CDR1 MNHEY and CDR2 SVGAGI. With V trimmed by 6 bases and J by 0 bases, 10 bases remained unmatched.

This chain connects TRBV7-9 to TRBJ2-3, with D perhaps being TRBD1 or TRBD2 (5 bases each). The CDR3 is made up of 15 amino acids. Looked up from germline, CDR1 is SEHNR and CDR2 is FQNEAQ (reference sequence). Trimming pared 3 bases from V and 1 base from J, leaving 11 bases between. The CDR3 region is CASSFRGSGTDTQYF. CDR3 DNA sequence: TGTGCCAGCAGCTTTAGGGGTAGCGGCACAGATACGCAGTATTTT. Variable domain in full (rest from reference TRBV7-9 and TRBJ2-3): DTGVSQNPRHKITKRGQNVTFRCDPISEHNRLYWYRQTLGQGPEFLTYFQNEAQLEKSRLLSDRFSAERPKGSFSTLEIQRTEQGDSAMYLCASSFRGSGTDTQYFGPGTRLTVL.

This clonotype was observed a few times. This chain links TRBV2 with TRBJ1-5; no clear D. CDR3 length: 11 amino acids. V was pared by 3 bases and J by 4 bases, with 1 base between. The germline CDR1 and CDR2 sequences are SNHLY and FYNNEI. The CDR3 protein is CASSDNQPQHF. In DNA, the CDR3 is TGTGCCAGCAGTGATAATCAGCCCCAGCATTTT.

This chain links TRBV6-5 with TRBJ1-1; 9 nucleotides agree with TRBD1. This CDR3 is built from 17 residues. V shed 6 bases, J shed 7 bases, and the junction held 18 bases outside the gene matches. Germline loops: CDR1 MNHEY, CDR2 SVGAGI. The CDR3 reads CASRTGTGNGAPIEAFF. The CDR3 bases are TGTGCCAGCAGAACCGGGACAGGGAACGGGGCACCTATTGAAGCTTTCTTT.

The V call is TRBV7-9, the J call TRBJ1-1; 9 positions match TRBD1. Germline CDR1 is SEHNR and CDR2 is FQNEAQ (reference sequence). This CDR3 has 16 amino acids. V gave up 6 bases and J gave up 2 bases; unmatched junction bases: 10. The CDR3 DNA reads as TGTGCCAGCAGTCCTGGGACAGGGATTTTCAACACTGAAGCTTTCTTT. Amino acids: CASSPGTGIFNTEAFF.

J is TRBJ2-1 and V is TRBV7-9; possibly TRBD2 for D (5 bases). Trimming removed 8 bases at V and 8 bases at J, with 13 bases between. Germline assignment: CDR1 SEHNR and CDR2 FQNEAQ (reference sequence). The CDR3 runs 12 residues. For the CDR3, the DNA is TGTGCCAGCTCGGGGTGGTTGTATGAGCAGTTCTTC. Translating it yields CASSGWLYEQFF. The full variable domain, its missing parts supplied by reference TRBV7-9 and TRBJ2-1, is DTGVSQNPRHKITKRGQNVTFRCDPISEHNRLYWYRQTLGQGPEFLTYFQNEAQLEKSRLLSDRFSAERPKGSFSTLEIQRTEQGDSAMYLCASSGWLYEQFFGPGTRLTVL.

This clonotype has more than one count but fewer than ten. CDR3 region: CASSFTRGYNEQFF. CDR3 nucleotides: TGTGCCAGCAGTTTCACAAGGGGGTACAATGAGCAGTTCTTC. This chain links TRBV6-6 with TRBJ2-1; the D gene is possibly TRBD1 (6 bases). The CDR3 totals 14 residues. Trimming took off 4 bases at V and 4 bases at J, with 11 bases between the two ends. Looked up from germline, CDR1 is MNHNY and CDR2 is SVGAGI (reference sequence).

The rearrangement joins TRBV5-6 to TRBJ2-5, with TRBD2 as a possible D gene (6 bases). Germline loops: CDR1 SGHDT, CDR2 YYEEEE. The CDR3 sequence is 17 residues long. V dropped 5 bases and J dropped 5 bases, with 25 bases sitting between them. CDR3 protein: CASRNWGDPRRVETQYF. The CDR3, as DNA: TGTGCCAGCAGAAACTGGGGGGACCCCAGGAGGGTCGAGACCCAGTACTTC.